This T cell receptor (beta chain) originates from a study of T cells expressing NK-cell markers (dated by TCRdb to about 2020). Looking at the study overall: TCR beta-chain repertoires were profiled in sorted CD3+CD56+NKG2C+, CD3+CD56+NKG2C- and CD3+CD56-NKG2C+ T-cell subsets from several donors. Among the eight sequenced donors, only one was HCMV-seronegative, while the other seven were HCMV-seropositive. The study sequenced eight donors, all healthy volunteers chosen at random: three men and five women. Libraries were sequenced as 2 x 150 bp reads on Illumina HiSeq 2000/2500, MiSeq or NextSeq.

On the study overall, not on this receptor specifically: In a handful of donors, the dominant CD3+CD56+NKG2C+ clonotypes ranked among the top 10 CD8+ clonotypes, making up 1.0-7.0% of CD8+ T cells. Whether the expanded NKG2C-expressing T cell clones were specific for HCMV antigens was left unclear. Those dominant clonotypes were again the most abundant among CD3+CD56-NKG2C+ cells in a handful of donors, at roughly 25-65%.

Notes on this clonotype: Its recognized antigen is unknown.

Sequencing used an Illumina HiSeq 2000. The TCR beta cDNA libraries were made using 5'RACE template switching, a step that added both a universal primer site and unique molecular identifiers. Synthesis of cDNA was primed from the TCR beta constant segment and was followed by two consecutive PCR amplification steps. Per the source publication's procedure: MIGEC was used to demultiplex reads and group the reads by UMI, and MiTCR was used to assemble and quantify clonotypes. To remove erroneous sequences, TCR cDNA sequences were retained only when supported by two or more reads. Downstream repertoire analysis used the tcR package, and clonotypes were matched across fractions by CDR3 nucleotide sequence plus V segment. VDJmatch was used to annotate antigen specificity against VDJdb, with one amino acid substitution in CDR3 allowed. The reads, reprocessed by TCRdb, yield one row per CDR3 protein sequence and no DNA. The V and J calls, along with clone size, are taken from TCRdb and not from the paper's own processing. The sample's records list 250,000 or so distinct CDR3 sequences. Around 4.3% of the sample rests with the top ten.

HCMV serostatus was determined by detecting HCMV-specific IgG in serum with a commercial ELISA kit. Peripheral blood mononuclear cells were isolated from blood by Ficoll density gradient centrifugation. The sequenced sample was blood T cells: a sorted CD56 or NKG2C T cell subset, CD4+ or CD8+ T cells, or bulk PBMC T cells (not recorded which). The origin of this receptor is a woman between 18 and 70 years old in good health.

The CDR3: CASSLTQAGTDTQYF. Recombination connected TRBV7-3 to TRBJ2-3; TCRdb's assignment of TRBD2 cannot be checked, as there is no DNA. The CDR3 spans 15 residues, from the cysteine through the phenylalanine. No DNA is recorded. The germline V gene gives CDR1 as SGHTA and CDR2 as FQGTGA.